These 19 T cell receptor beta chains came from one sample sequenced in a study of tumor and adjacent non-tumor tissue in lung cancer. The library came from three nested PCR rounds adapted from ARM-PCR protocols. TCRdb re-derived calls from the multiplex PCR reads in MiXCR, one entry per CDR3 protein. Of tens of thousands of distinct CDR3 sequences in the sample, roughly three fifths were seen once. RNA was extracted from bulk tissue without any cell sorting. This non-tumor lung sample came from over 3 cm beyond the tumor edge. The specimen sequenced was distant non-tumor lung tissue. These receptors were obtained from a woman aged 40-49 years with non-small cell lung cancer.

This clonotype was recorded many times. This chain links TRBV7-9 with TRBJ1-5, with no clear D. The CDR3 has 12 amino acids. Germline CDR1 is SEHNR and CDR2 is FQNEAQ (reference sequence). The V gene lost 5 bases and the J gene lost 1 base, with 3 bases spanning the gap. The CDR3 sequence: CASSGSNQPQHF. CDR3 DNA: TGTGCCAGCAGCGGAAGCAATCAGCCCCAGCATTTT. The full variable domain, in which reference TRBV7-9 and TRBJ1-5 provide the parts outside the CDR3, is DTGVSQNPRHKITKRGQNVTFRCDPISEHNRLYWYRQTLGQGPEFLTYFQNEAQLEKSRLLSDRFSAERPKGSFSTLEIQRTEQGDSAMYLCASSGSNQPQHFGDGTRLSIL.

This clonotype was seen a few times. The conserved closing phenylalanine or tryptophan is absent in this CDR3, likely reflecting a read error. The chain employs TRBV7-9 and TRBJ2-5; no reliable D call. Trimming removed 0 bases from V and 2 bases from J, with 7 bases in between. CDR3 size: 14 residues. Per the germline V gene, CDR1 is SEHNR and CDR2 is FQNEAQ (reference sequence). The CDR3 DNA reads TGTGCCAGCAGCTTAGCTCCCGCGCAAGAGACCCAGTACTTA. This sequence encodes CASSLAPAQETQYL.

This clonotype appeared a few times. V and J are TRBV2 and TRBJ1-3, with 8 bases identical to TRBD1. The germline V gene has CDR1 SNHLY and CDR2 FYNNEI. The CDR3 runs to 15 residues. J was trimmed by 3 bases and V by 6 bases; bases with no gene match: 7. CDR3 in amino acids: CASSLTTGGGNTIYF. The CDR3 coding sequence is TGTGCCAGCAGCCTTACCACAGGGGGTGGAAACACCATATATTTT.

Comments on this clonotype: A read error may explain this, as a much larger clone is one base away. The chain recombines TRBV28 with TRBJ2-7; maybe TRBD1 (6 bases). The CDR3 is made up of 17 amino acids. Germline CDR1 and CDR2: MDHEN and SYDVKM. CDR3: CVSSLKGVSWGYNEQYF. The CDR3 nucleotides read TGTGTCAGCAGTTTAAAGGGGGTTAGTTGGGGGTACAACGAGCAGTACTTC.

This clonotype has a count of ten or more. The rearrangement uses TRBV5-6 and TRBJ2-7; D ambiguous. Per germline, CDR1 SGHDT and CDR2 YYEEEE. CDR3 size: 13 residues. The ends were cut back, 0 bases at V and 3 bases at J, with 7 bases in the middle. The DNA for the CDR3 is TGTGCCAGCAGCTTGGGACCGCACTACGAGCAGTACTTC. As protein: CASSLGPHYEQYF.

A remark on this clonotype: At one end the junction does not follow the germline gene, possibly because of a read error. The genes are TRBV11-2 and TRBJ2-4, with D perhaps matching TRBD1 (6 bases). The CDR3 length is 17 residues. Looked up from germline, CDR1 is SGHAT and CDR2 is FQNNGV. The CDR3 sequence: CASSLGSQGGAENIQYF. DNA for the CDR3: TGTGCCAGCAGCTTAGGATCACAGGGTGGAGCCGAAAACATTCAATACTTC. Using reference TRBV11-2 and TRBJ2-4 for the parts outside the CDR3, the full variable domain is EAGVAQSPRYKIIEKRQSVAFWCNPISGHATLYWYQQILGQGPKLLIQFQNNGVVDDSQLPKDRFSAERLKGVDSTLKIQPAKLEDSAVYLCASSLGSQGGAENIQYFGAGTRLSVL.

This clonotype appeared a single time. The CDR3 region is CASSSLDRGETQYF. The CDR3 nucleotides are TGTGCCAGCAGCTCTTTGGACAGGGGAGAGACCCAGTACTTC. This chain uses TRBV11-2 with TRBJ2-5; 9 bases fit TRBD1. There are 14 residues in the CDR3. CDR1 and CDR2 from the germline V gene are SGHAT and FQNNGV. J lost 4 bases, V lost 4 bases, and 4 bases had no gene match.

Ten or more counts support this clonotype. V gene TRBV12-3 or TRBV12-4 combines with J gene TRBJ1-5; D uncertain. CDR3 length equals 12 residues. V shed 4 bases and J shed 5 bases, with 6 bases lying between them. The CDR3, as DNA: TGTGCCAGCAGTTCTCCCCATCAGCCCCAGCATTTT. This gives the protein CASSSPHQPQHF.

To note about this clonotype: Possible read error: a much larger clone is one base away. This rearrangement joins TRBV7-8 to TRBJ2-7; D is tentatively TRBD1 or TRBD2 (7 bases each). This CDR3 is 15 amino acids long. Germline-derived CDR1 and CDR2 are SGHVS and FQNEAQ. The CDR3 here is CASSAFRGRAYEQNF. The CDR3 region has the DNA TGTGCCAGCAGCGCATTCAGGGGGAGGGCTTACGAGCAGAACTTC.

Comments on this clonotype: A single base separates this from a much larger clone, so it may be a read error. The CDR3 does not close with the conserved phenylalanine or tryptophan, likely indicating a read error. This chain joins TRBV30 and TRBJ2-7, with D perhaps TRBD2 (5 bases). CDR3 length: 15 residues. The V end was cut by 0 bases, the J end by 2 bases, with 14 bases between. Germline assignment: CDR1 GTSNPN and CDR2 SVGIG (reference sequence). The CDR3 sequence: CAWSVPGIPTYEQYL. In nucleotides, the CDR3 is TGTGCCTGGAGTGTACCGGGGATACCTACCTACGAGCAGTACCTC.

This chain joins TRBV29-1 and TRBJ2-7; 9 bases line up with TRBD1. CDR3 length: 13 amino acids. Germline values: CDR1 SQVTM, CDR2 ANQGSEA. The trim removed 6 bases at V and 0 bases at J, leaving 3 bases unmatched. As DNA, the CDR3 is TGCAGCGTCCGGGACAGGGACTCCTACGAGCAGTACTTC. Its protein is CSVRDRDSYEQYF.

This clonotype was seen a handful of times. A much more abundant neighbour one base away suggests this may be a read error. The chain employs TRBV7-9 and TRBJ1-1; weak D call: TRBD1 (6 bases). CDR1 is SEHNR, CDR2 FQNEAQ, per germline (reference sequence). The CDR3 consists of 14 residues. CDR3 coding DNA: TGTGCCAGCAGCACTACAGGGTATAACACTGAAACTTTCTTT. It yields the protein CASSTTGYNTETFF.

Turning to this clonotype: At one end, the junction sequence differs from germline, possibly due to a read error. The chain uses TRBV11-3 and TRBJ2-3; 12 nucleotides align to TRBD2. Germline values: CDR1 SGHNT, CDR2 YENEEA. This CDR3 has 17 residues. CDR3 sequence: CASSSSLLAGGGDTRYF. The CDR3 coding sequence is TGTGCCAGCAGTTCAAGCCTTCTAGCGGGGGGGGGAGATACGCGGTATTTT.

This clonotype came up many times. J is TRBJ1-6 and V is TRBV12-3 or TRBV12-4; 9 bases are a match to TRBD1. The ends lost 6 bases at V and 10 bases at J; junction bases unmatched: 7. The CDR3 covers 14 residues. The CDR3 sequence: CASSRTGVRSPLHF. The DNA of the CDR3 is TGTGCCAGCAGCCGGACAGGGGTACGCTCACCCCTCCACTTT.

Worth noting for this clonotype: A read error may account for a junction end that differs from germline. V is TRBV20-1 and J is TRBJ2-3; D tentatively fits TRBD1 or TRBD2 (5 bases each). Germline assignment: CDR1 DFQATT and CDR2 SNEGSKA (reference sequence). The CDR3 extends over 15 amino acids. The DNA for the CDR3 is TGCAATGCTAGAGATCCAACGGGACCCACAGATACGCAGTATTTT. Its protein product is CNARDPTGPTDTQYF.

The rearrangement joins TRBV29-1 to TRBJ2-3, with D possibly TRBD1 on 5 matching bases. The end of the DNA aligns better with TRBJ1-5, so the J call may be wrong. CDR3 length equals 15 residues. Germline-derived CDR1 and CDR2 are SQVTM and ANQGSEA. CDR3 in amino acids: CSVLLVGGITDTQHF. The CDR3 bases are TGCAGCGTTTTACTAGTGGGGGGAATCACAGATACGCAGCATTTT.

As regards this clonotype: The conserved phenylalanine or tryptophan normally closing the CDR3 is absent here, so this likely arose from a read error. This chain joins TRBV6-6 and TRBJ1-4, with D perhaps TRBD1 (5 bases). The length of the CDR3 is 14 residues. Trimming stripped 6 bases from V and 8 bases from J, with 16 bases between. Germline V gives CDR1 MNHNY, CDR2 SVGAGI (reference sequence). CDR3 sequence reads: CASRPDSHQEKLFL. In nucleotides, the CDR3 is TGTGCCAGCAGACCTGACAGTCACCAAGAAAAACTGTTTCTT.

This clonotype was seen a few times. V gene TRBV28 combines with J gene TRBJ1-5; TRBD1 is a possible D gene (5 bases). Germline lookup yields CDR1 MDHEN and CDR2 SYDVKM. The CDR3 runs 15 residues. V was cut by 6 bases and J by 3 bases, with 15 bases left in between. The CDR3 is CASRWGPGPNQPQHF. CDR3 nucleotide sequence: TGTGCCAGCAGGTGGGGCCCAGGCCCCAATCAGCCCCAGCATTTT.

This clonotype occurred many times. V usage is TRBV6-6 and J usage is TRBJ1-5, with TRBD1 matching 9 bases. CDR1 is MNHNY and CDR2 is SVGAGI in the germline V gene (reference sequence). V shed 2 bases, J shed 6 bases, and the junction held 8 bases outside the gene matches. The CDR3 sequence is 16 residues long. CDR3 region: CASSYLRTGEVQPQHF. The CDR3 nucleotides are TGTGCCAGCAGTTACCTGAGGACAGGGGAGGTTCAGCCCCAGCATTTT.